These T cell receptor beta chains were read from a single sample in a study of shared clonotypes between healthy human individuals. The method was immunoSEQ multiplex PCR; TCRdb's version includes in-frame clones alone and lacks a portion of them. The sample consists of about 1 million clones, about 74% of them appearing once. Sequenced: memory CD4+ T cells sorted from blood. Receptors originate from a man younger than 35 in good health. CDR3s include the opening cysteine and the closing phenylalanine or tryptophan. A D gene is named only where the DNA matches it firmly. Only part of the rows carry a size: once, few, many, or a class if the clone is expanded.

v_call	clone_size	j_call	d_call	cdr3_aa	cdr3_nt
TRBV4-1	.	TRBJ1-1	.	CASSQGRVGSITTEAFF	TGCGCCAGCAGCCAAGGAAGGGTCGGGTCAATTACCACTGAAGCTTTCTTT
TRBV19	.	TRBJ2-6	.	CASSGRLVGTSGANVLTF	TGTGCCAGTAGTGGCCGTTTGGTAGGGACCTCTGGGGCCAACGTCCTGACTTTC
TRBV30	.	TRBJ1-3	.	CAWSEKNTIYF	TGTGCCTGGAGTGAGAAAAACACCATATATTTT
TRBV2	.	TRBJ2-7	.	CASSVRLSSEQYF	TGTGCCAGCAGTGTTCGCCTATCGTCCGAGCAGTACTTC
TRBV30	few	TRBJ1-1	TRBD1	CAWGTGRTEAFF	TGTGCCTGGGGGACAGGGCGTACCGAAGCTTTCTTT
TRBV7-7	.	TRBJ2-1	.	CASSLDRAAEQFF	TGTGCTAGCAGCTTAGACCGGGCCGCTGAGCAGTTCTTC
TRBV19	few	TRBJ1-5	.	CASTGEGVGVSNQPQHF	TGTGCCAGTACCGGGGAGGGGGTAGGGGTTAGCAATCAGCCCCAGCATTTT
TRBV11-2	.	TRBJ2-1	.	CASSPRPGGYNEQFF	TGTGCCAGCAGCCCCCGGCCCGGGGGATACAATGAGCAGTTCTTC
TRBV5-8	.	TRBJ1-4	TRBD1	CASSLAGGQSVGNEKLFF	TGTGCCAGCAGCTTGGCAGGGGGCCAGAGCGTCGGTAATGAAAAACTGTTTTTT
TRBV10-3	few	TRBJ2-5	TRBD2	CAIRESSGGEETQYF	TGTGCCATCAGAGAGTCTAGCGGGGGGGAGGAGACCCAGTACTTC
TRBV5-4	once	TRBJ1-6	.	CASSLEGLNSPLHF	TGTGCCAGCAGCTTGGAGGGGTTAAATTCACCCCTCCACTTT
TRBV6-1	.	TRBJ2-3	TRBD2	CASSVSGGGDTQYF	TGTGCCAGCAGTGTTTCGGGGGGGGGAGATACGCAGTATTTT
TRBV6-5	.	TRBJ2-1	.	CASSKGLAADEQFF	TGTGCCAGCAGCAAAGGACTCGCCGCGGATGAGCAGTTCTTC
TRBV10-2	.	TRBJ2-5	TRBD1	CASSVQGASQETQYF	TGCGCCAGCAGTGTGCAGGGGGCTTCACAGGAGACCCAGTACTTC
TRBV2	.	TRBJ1-4	.	CASTKGGLELFF	TGTGCCAGCACGAAGGGGGGGTTGGAACTGTTTTTT
TRBV5-1	.	TRBJ2-1	TRBD2	CASSLTSGGNLFSEQFF	TGCGCCAGCAGCCTTACTAGCGGGGGTAACCTCTTCAGTGAGCAGTTCTTC
TRBV6-1	.	TRBJ2-2	TRBD2	CASRERAGGLSPGELFF	TGTGCCAGCAGGGAAAGAGCGGGGGGGCTAAGTCCCGGGGAGCTGTTTTTT
TRBV27	.	TRBJ2-7	TRBD2	CASSAQRRLAGVHSYEQYF	TGTGCCAGCAGTGCCCAGCGGCGATTAGCGGGAGTCCACTCCTACGAGCAGTACTTC
TRBV6-5	.	TRBJ2-3	.	CASSYSGGITQYF	TGTGCCAGCAGTTACTCGGGCGGGATAACGCAGTATTTT